The 7 T cell receptor beta chains below come from one sample, sequenced in a study of blood T cell repertoires in COVID-19. Produced via immunoSEQ multiplex PCR; TCRdb's table is partial and in-frame only. The repertoire holds 250,000 to 300,000 clones, less than 85% seen once, with about 4.9% in the top ten. Material for sequencing was peripheral blood. The receptors come from a man between 60 and 70 years old who had recovered from COVID-19.

The rearrangement links TRBV5-4 to TRBJ2-1, with TRBD1 identical over 8 bases. The CDR3 runs 13 residues. Losses at the gene ends were 4 bases for V and 6 bases for J; bases not matched to a gene: 3. Germline CDR1 reads SGHNT; CDR2 reads YYREEE (reference sequence). The CDR3 sequence is CASSPDRGNEQFF. CDR3 coding DNA: TGTGCCAGCAGCCCTGACAGGGGCAATGAGCAGTTCTTC.

The chain uses TRBV5-1 and TRBJ2-6; D is undetermined. The CDR3 totals 15 residues. Between the trimmed V and J ends, which lost 2 bases and 0 bases, there was a span of 6 bases. CDR1 is SGHRS and CDR2 is YFSETQ in the germline V gene. In DNA form, the CDR3 reads TGCGCCAGCAGCTTCGGAGCCTCTGGGGCCAACGTCCTGACTTTC. Protein: CASSFGASGANVLTF. Full variable domain (outside the CDR3, taken from reference TRBV5-1 and TRBJ2-6): KAGVTQTPRYLIKTRGQQVTLSCSPISGHRSVSWYQQTPGQGLQFLFEYFSETQRNKGNFPGRFSGRQFSNSRSEMNVSTLELGDSALYLCASSFGASGANVLTFGAGSRLTVL.

About this clone: One end of the junction is discordant with germline, which a read error may explain. The V and J genes are TRBV7-7 and TRBJ2-5, with TRBD2 as a possible D gene (6 bases). CDR1 is SSHAT and CDR2 is FNYEAQ in the germline V gene (reference sequence). This CDR3 contains 15 residues. This CDR3 is CASSSSVGGVETQYF. For the CDR3, the DNA is TGTGCTAGCAGCTCCTCAGTCGGGGGAGTCGAGACCCAGTACTTC.

The table lists this clone with many counts. The chain combines TRBV4-1 with TRBJ2-1; 10 positions agree with TRBD2. The trim removed 0 bases at V and 7 bases at J, leaving 9 bases unmatched. In germline, CDR1 is MGHRA, CDR2 YSYEKL. The CDR3 runs 17 residues. The CDR3 region is CASSQDEAASGSNEQFF. CDR3 sequence (DNA): TGCGCCAGCAGCCAAGATGAAGCGGCTAGCGGGAGTAATGAGCAGTTCTTC.

The gene calls are TRBV14 and TRBJ1-2; 10 bases align to TRBD1. CDR1 is SGHDN, CDR2 FVKESK, per germline. V gave up 3 bases and J gave up 4 bases; unmatched junction bases: 17. The CDR3 is made up of 19 amino acids. CDR3: CASSHRTTGTGARGYGYTF. The CDR3 DNA sequence: TGTGCCAGCAGCCACCGAACTACCGGGACAGGGGCTCGAGGCTATGGCTACACCTTC. The complete variable domain, with remaining parts taken from reference TRBV14 and TRBJ1-2, reads EAGVTQFPSHSVIEKGQTVTLRCDPISGHDNLYWYRRVMGKEIKFLLHFVKESKQDESGMPNNRFLAERTGGTYSTLKVQPAELEDSGVYFCASSHRTTGTGARGYGYTFGSGTRLTVV.

This chain uses TRBV30 with TRBJ1-5; 9 positions agree with TRBD1. CDR3 length: 16 amino acids. Germline CDR1 is GTSNPN and CDR2 is SVGIG (reference sequence). Trimming removed 0 bases from V and 6 bases from J; junction bases left unmatched: 9. DNA of the CDR3: TGTGCCTGGAGTGTAGCCGGGACAGGGCAAGGTCAGCCCCAGCATTTT. Translated: CAWSVAGTGQGQPQHF.

This rearrangement joins TRBV24-1 to TRBJ2-5; 9 nucleotides match TRBD1. The junction had 11 bases not matched to a gene; V was cut back by 5 bases and J by 5 bases. From germline, CDR1 is KGHDR and CDR2 SFDVKD. The CDR3 extends over 16 amino acids. The CDR3 DNA reads TGTGCCACCAGTGCCTCCGGGACAGGGTTTAGGGAGACCCAGTACTTC. Translation: CATSASGTGFRETQYF.